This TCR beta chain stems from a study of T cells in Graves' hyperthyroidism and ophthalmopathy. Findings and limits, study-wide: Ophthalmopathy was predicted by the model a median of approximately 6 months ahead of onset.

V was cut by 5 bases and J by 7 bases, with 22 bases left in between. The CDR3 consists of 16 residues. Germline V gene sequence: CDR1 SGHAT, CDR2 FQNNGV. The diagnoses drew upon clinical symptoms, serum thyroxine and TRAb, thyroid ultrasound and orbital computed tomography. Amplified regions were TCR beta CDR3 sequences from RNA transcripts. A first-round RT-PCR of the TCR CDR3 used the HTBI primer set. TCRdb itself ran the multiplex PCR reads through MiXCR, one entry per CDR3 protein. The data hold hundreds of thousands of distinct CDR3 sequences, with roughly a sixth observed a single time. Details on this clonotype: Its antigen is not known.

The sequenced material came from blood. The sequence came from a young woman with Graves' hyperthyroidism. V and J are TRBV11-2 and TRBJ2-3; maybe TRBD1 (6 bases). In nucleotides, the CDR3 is TGTGCCAGCAGCCCACTGGGGGCGGTTGGCGGCCATACGCAGTATTTT. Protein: CASSPLGAVGGHTQYF.